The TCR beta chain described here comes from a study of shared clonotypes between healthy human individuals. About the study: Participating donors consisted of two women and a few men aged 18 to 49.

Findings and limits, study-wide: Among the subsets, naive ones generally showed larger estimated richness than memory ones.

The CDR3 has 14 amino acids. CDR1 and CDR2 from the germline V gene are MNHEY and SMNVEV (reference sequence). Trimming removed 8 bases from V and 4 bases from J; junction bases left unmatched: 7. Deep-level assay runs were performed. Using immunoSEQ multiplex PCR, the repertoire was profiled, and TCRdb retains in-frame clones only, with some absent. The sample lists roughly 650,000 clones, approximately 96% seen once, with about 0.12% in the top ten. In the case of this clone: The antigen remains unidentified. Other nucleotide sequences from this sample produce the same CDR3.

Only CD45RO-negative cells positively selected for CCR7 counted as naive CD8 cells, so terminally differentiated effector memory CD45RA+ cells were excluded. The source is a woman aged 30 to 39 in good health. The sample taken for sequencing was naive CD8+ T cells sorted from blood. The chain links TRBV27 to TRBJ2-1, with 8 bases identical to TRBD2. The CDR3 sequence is CASRGLADYNEQFF. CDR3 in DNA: TGTGCCAGCCGTGGACTAGCAGATTACAATGAGCAGTTCTTC.